Presented here are 25 T cell receptor beta chains from one specimen sequenced in a study of blood T cells in healthy people across ages. A second PCR of about 7 to 12 cycles used a sample-barcoded 5' primer and a J-beta primer mix. TCRdb reanalysed the 5' RACE reads using MiXCR and keeps one entry per CDR3 protein. In the table there are approximately 1.5 million distinct CDR3 sequences, 35% to 45% of which are singletons. The specimen was blood. The receptors stem from a woman aged 18-29 years in good health.

The CDR3 bases are TGTGCCAGCAGTCCCACCGCTAGCGGGGGGCGCACAGATACGCAGTATTTT. Translated: CASSPTASGGRTDTQYF. The gene calls are TRBV2 and TRBJ2-3, with 11 bases matching TRBD2. The trim removed 5 bases at V and 1 base at J, leaving 8 bases unmatched. CDR1 and CDR2 (germline): SNHLY, FYNNEI. The CDR3 length is 17 residues.

V gene TRBV7-2 combines with J gene TRBJ1-1; TRBD1 might be the D (5 bases). Trimming pared 2 bases from V and 0 bases from J, leaving 13 bases between. This CDR3 is built from 16 residues. Germline V gene lookup returns CDR1 SGHTA and CDR2 FQGNSA. The DNA of the CDR3 is TGTGCCAGCAGCTTACAATCAGGGTTACTGAACACTGAAGCTTTCTTT. This codes for CASSLQSGLLNTEAFF.

This clonotype was seen only a few times. The chain is built from TRBV20-1 and TRBJ2-1; perhaps TRBD1 as D (7 bases). CDR1 and CDR2 (germline): DFQATT, SNEGSKA (reference sequence). V lost 6 bases and J lost 6, with 15 bases in between. The CDR3 covers 13 residues. CDR3 residues: CSARAQGGNEQFF. CDR3 nucleotide sequence: TGCAGTGCAAGGGCCCAGGGGGGCAATGAGCAGTTCTTC.

This clonotype has a handful of counts. The V gene is TRBV11-2, the J gene TRBJ1-2; tentatively, D is TRBD1 (6 bases). This CDR3 has 15 amino acids. The ends were cut back, 5 bases at V and 0 bases at J, with 13 bases in the middle. Germline V gene data show CDR1 as SGHAT and CDR2 as FQNNGV. CDR3 coding DNA: TGTGCCAGCAGCACCCGGGACATAGCTAACTATGGCTACACCTTC. It translates to CASSTRDIANYGYTF.

This chain joins TRBV5-1 and TRBJ2-2; D is perhaps TRBD1 (6 bases). This CDR3 is built from 15 residues. V lost 0 bases, J lost 4 bases, and 10 bases lay in between. CDR1 is SGHRS and CDR2 is YFSETQ in the germline V gene. The DNA of the CDR3 is TGCGCCAGCAGCTTGGATACAGGGCGCACCGGGGAGCTGTTTTTT. This encodes CASSLDTGRTGELFF.

With respect to this clonotype: One end of the junction varies from germline; a read error may be responsible. The chain carries TRBV29-1 and TRBJ2-1; 9 bases are a match to TRBD2. Germline V gene data show CDR1 as SQVTM and CDR2 as ANQGSEA. The CDR3 covers 15 residues. The CDR3 here is CSVETAGGSYNEQCF. The CDR3 region has the DNA TGCAGCGTTGAAACAGCGGGAGGCTCCTACAATGAGCAGTGCTTC.

In this sample, this clonotype turned up a few times. The chain couples TRBV6-1 to TRBJ2-7; 10 bases align to TRBD1. The germline V gene has CDR1 MNHNS and CDR2 SASEGT. CDR3 length equals 14 residues. The DNA of the CDR3 is TGTGCATCCCTTCGGGGACAGGGGTCCTACGAGCAGTACTTC. As protein: CASLRGQGSYEQYF.

The genes are TRBV11-2 and TRBJ2-1; 9 positions agree with TRBD1. The germline V gene encodes CDR1 SGHAT and CDR2 FQNNGV. Trimming cost V 5 bases and J 7 bases; bases outside gene matches: 9. This CDR3 has 15 residues. Written as DNA, the CDR3 is TGTGCCAGCAGCCGACGGGACAGGGTCGAGAATGAGCAGTTCTTC. Amino acids: CASSRRDRVENEQFF.

V usage is TRBV18 and J usage is TRBJ2-1; D remains ambiguous. Trimming removed 3 bases at V and 7 bases at J, with 10 bases between. Germline V gene data show CDR1 as KGHSH and CDR2 as LQKENI. The CDR3 runs to 13 residues. The CDR3 here is CASSPRWGNEQFF. CDR3 bases: TGTGCCAGCTCACCCCGCTGGGGTAATGAGCAGTTCTTC. Complete variable domain (other parts from reference TRBV18 and TRBJ2-1): NAGVMQNPRHLVRRRGQEARLRCSPMKGHSHVYWYRQLPEEGLKFMVYLQKENIIDESGMPKERFSAEFPKEGPSILRIQQVVRGDSAAYFCASSPRWGNEQFFGPGTRLTVL.

This sequence joins TRBV7-2 and TRBJ2-7, with 11 bases lining up with TRBD2. This CDR3 is 17 amino acids long. The junction had 13 bases not matched to a gene; V was cut back by 2 bases and J by 7 bases. CDR1 is SGHTA, CDR2 FQGNSA, per germline. In nucleotides, the CDR3 is TGTGCCAGCAGCTTAACCAAGCTAGCGGGAGGAGACAATGAGCAGTACTTC. Translation gives CASSLTKLAGGDNEQYF.

This clonotype has a handful of counts. This sequence joins TRBV20-1 and TRBJ1-2, with 7 positions matching TRBD1. In germline, CDR1 is DFQATT, CDR2 SNEGSKA (reference sequence). CDR3 length: 12 amino acids. The V segment lost 5 bases and the J segment 4 bases; nucleotides outside the gene matches: 4. The CDR3 DNA reads TGCAGTGCTCCCACAGGGGTCTATGGCTACACCTTC. This encodes CSAPTGVYGYTF.

A remark on this clonotype: This sequence may be a read error, since a much larger clone differs from it by one base. This sequence joins TRBV28 and TRBJ2-2; D is unclear. V shed 6 bases and J shed 5 bases, with 4 bases lying between them. Germline values: CDR1 MDHEN, CDR2 SYDVKM. This CDR3 has 11 amino acids. The CDR3 bases are TGTGCCAGCAGATTTACCGGGGAGCTGTTTTTT. Translated: CASRFTGELFF.

V usage is TRBV6-1 and J usage is TRBJ2-7, with D perhaps matching TRBD1 (6 bases). The ends were cut back, 6 bases at V and 1 base at J, with 13 bases in the middle. This CDR3 has 14 amino acids. Germline lookup yields CDR1 MNHNS and CDR2 SASEGT. Here the CDR3 DNA reads TGTGCCAGCAGCCCCAGGGGAAATTCCTACGAGCAGTACTTC. Translated, it gives CASSPRGNSYEQYF.

The rearrangement uses TRBV7-6 and TRBJ2-3; D remains ambiguous. The CDR3 covers 17 residues. The germline gives CDR1 SGHVS, CDR2 FNYEAQ. The ends were cut back, 3 bases at V and 7 bases at J, with 23 bases in the middle. Here the CDR3 DNA reads TGTGCCAGCAGCTTTCCCCGATCGCTAGTGGGTCAGCATACGCAGTATTTT. Amino acid sequence: CASSFPRSLVGQHTQYF. Supplemented by reference TRBV7-6 and TRBJ2-3, the full variable domain reads GAGVSQSPRYKVTKRGQDVALRCDPISGHVSLYWYRQALGQGPEFLTYFNYEAQQDKSGLPNDRFSAERPEGSISTLTIQRTEQRDSAMYRCASSFPRSLVGQHTQYFGPGTRLTVL.

This clonotype was detected only a few times. The chain recombines TRBV29-1 with TRBJ1-6; maybe TRBD1 (5 bases). The CDR3 loop spans 13 amino acids. V lost 4 bases and J 7 bases, leaving 11 bases between the germline ends. From germline, CDR1 is SQVTM and CDR2 ANQGSEA. The DNA for the CDR3 is TGCAGCGTTGGCGGGGGAACCAATTCACCCCTCCACTTT. Protein: CSVGGGTNSPLHF.

This sequence joins TRBV7-2 and TRBJ2-3; TRBD1 agrees at 7 bases. The germline V gene has CDR1 SGHTA and CDR2 FQGNSA. Trimming removed 5 bases from V and 0 bases from J; junction bases left unmatched: 8. The CDR3 is made up of 16 amino acids. Here the CDR3 reads CASSPQGQHSTDTQYF. As DNA, the CDR3 is TGTGCCAGCAGCCCCCAGGGACAGCATAGCACAGATACGCAGTATTTT.

The gene calls are TRBV2 and TRBJ2-1; 15 nucleotides align to TRBD2. V lost 6 bases and J lost 12; bases outside the gene matches: 6. Germline V gene lookup returns CDR1 SNHLY and CDR2 FYNNEI. The CDR3 runs to 14 residues. Here the CDR3 DNA reads TGTGCCAGCAGCCGGACTAGCGGGGGGGCGGTGCAGTTCTTC. Encoded protein: CASSRTSGGAVQFF.

The rearrangement uses TRBV7-2 and TRBJ1-1; D is ambiguous. Germline V lookup: CDR1 SGHTA, CDR2 FQGNSA. The CDR3 extends over 13 amino acids. V was shortened by 1 base and J by 4 bases, with 7 bases between the two germline ends. The DNA for the CDR3 is TGTGCCAGCAGCTTAGGGCAGGTCACTGAAGCTTTCTTT. Translation gives CASSLGQVTEAFF.

This chain connects TRBV11-2 to TRBJ1-1; D unresolved. V lost 3 bases and J lost 4, with 9 bases in between. This CDR3 region has 13 residues. From germline, CDR1 is SGHAT and CDR2 FQNNGV. For the CDR3, the DNA is TGTGCCAGCAGCTTTGGCCTCAGCACTGAAGCTTTCTTT. It codes for CASSFGLSTEAFF.

The J gene is TRBJ1-2, the V gene TRBV3-1; perhaps TRBD1 as D (5 bases). The CDR3 has 15 amino acids. V lost 0 bases and J 5 bases, leaving 13 bases between the germline ends. CDR1 and CDR2 (germline): LGHDT, YNNKEL (reference sequence). The CDR3 sequence is CASSQDRRGDYGYTF. The CDR3 DNA reads as TGTGCCAGCAGCCAAGATCGTAGGGGCGATTATGGCTACACCTTC.

In this sample, this clonotype turned up many times. This chain's CDR3 is CSVATGFTDTQYF. Here the CDR3 DNA reads TGCAGCGTCGCGACGGGATTCACAGATACGCAGTATTTT. The chain carries TRBV29-1 and TRBJ2-3, with D possibly being TRBD2 (5 bases). The CDR3 totals 13 residues. The germline gives CDR1 SQVTM, CDR2 ANQGSEA. V lost 6 bases, J lost 2 bases, and 12 bases lay in between.

This chain links TRBV7-2 with TRBJ2-5; no definite D call. CDR3 size: 12 residues. Trimming removed 5 bases at V and 5 bases at J, with 9 bases between. Germline values: CDR1 SGHTA, CDR2 FQGNSA. CDR3 sequence (DNA): TGTGCCAGCAGCGGAGATATGGAGACCCAGTACTTC. Its translation is CASSGDMETQYF.

This clonotype was observed at least ten times. This chain joins TRBV10-3 and TRBJ2-1; TRBD2 might be the D (5 bases). Germline V gives CDR1 ENHRY, CDR2 SYGVKD. V lost 6 bases and J 5 bases, leaving 5 bases between the germline ends. The CDR3 is made up of 11 amino acids. The CDR3: CAISGDNEQFF. CDR3 bases: TGTGCCATCAGCGGGGACAATGAGCAGTTCTTC.

This clonotype has just one count. CDR3 region: CASSCASGFNEQFF. The CDR3 DNA is TGTGCCAGCAGCTGTGCTAGCGGGTTCAATGAGCAGTTCTTC. This chain joins TRBV5-5 and TRBJ2-1; 8 positions match TRBD2. CDR3 length: 14 residues. From germline, CDR1 is SGHKS and CDR2 YYEKEE (reference sequence). The junction had 5 bases not matched to a gene; V was cut back by 3 bases and J by 6 bases. The full variable domain, its missing parts supplied by reference TRBV5-5 and TRBJ2-1, is DAGVTQSPTHLIKTRGQQVTLRCSPISGHKSVSWYQQVLGQGPQFIFQYYEKEERGRGNFPDRFSARQFPNYSSELNVNALLLGDSALYLCASSCASGFNEQFFGPGTRLTVL.

V is TRBV6-5 and J is TRBJ2-5, with 8 bases lining up with TRBD1. CDR1 MNHEY and CDR2 SVGAGI come from the germline V gene. Unmatched junction bases numbered 16, after V lost 8 bases and J lost 11 bases. CDR3 length equals 14 residues. The CDR3 nucleotides are TGTGCCAGCCGGCGGACAGGGAATATCGATGAGCAGTACTTC. Protein sequence: CASRRTGNIDEQYF.